This TCR beta chain was obtained from a study of shared clonotypes between healthy human individuals. Study-wide findings and caveats: Rarefaction showed that sequencing of sorted subsets was incomplete (despite large depth). All-four-donor shared clonotypes had higher generation probabilities than non-shared clonotypes did.

This CDR3 spans 11 amino acids. Germline CDR1 and CDR2: MNHNS and SASEGT. V lost 6 bases and J 3 bases, leaving 6 bases between the germline ends. CD4+ cell separation produced CD45RA+ naive and CD45RA-negative memory subsets. TCRdb keeps only in-frame clones here, not all; method: immunoSEQ multiplex PCR. The sample yields some 2,000,000 clones, roughly 95% seen once. A single count supports this clone. Antigen: not known. This clonotype originated in a man aged 18 to 29 in good health. What was sequenced was naive CD4+ T cells sorted from blood. Stated subset: CD45RA+ positively selected. J is TRBJ2-7 and V is TRBV6-1, with a possible D match to TRBD2 (5 bases). The CDR3 reads CASRDFYEQYF. The CDR3 region has the DNA TGTGCCAGCAGGGACTTCTACGAGCAGTACTTC.